Shown below are 21 T cell receptor beta chains from a single sample sequenced in a study of shared clonotypes between healthy human individuals (dated by TCRdb to 2020 to 2022). Library generation was performed with the immunoSEQ multiplex PCR assay. Drawn from immuneACCESS, this table holds only the in-frame rearrangements with V and J called that TCRdb kept. Clones are partly lost; checked studies trace under half to an unresolved V gene and leave the rest unexplained. For this sample the table gives about 380,000 clones, of which 95% to 97% were detected only once. The ten most abundant clones make up about 0.32% of the sample. Input material: memory CD8+ T cells sorted from blood. The cell subset or site tag for this specimen amounts to: CD45RO+ cells pooled with CCR7-negative TemRA cells. The receptor source for this set is a man aged 30 to 39 in good health.

The V call is TRBV10-3, the J call TRBJ2-7; TRBD1 agrees at 12 bases. Trimming took 3 bases from V and 7 from J; bases not matched to a gene: 10. The V gene's germline CDR1 is ENHRY and CDR2 SYGVKD. The CDR3 runs 16 residues. CDR3 sequence: CAISDKTGTGGYEQYF. The CDR3, as DNA: TGTGCCATCAGTGACAAAACCGGGACAGGGGGCTATGAGCAGTACTTC.

In DNA, the CDR3 is TGTGCCAGCAGCCCCGAGGTCCTAGCAGGAAGCACAGATACGCAGTATTTT. This gives the protein CASSPEVLAGSTDTQYF. This chain uses TRBV4-2 with TRBJ2-3, with a tentative D call TRBD2 (5 bases). Trimming cost V 4 bases and J 0 bases, with 17 bases left between them. This CDR3 has 17 amino acids. Germline CDR1 LGHNA, CDR2 YNFKEQ.

The chain recombines TRBV27 with TRBJ1-1; D might be TRBD1 (5 bases). Trimming pared 1 base from V and 0 bases from J, leaving 9 bases between. The CDR3 loop spans 15 amino acids. The germline V gene encodes CDR1 MNHEY and CDR2 SMNVEV (reference sequence). The CDR3 DNA reads as TGTGCCAGCAGTTTATTCCAGGGCCTGAACACTGAAGCTTTCTTT. This gives the protein CASSLFQGLNTEAFF.

The V call is TRBV13, the J call TRBJ1-3; TRBD1 aligns across 7 bases. Germline V gene data show CDR1 as PRHDT and CDR2 as FYEKMQ (reference sequence). With V trimmed by 5 bases and J by 0 bases, 4 bases remained unmatched. The CDR3 contains 15 residues. CDR3 sequence: CASSLGQSSGNTIYF. For the CDR3, the DNA is TGTGCCAGCAGCCTGGGACAGAGCTCTGGAAACACCATATATTTT.

This clone has only one observation. The rearrangement uses TRBV29-1 and TRBJ2-5, with 8 bases matching TRBD2. Germline values: CDR1 SQVTM, CDR2 ANQGSEA. V lost 4 bases, J lost 2 bases, and 9 bases stayed unmatched. This CDR3 region has 15 residues. CDR3 in amino acids: CSVVAREGLQETQYF. In nucleotides, the CDR3 is TGCAGCGTTGTGGCTCGGGAGGGCCTTCAAGAGACCCAGTACTTC. Looking up the rest from reference TRBV29-1 and TRBJ2-5 gives the full variable domain: SAVISQKPSRDICQRGTSLTIQCQVDSQVTMMFWYRQQPGQSLTLIATANQGSEATYESGFVIDKFPISRPNLTFSTLTVSNMSPEDSSIYLCSVVAREGLQETQYFGPGTRLLVL.

In this sample, this clone turned up once. The rearrangement uses TRBV4-2 and TRBJ2-7, with 12 bases aligning to TRBD2. V shed 3 bases, J shed 7 bases, and the junction held 10 bases outside the gene matches. The germline V gene encodes CDR1 LGHNA and CDR2 YNFKEQ. This CDR3 has 16 residues. The CDR3 is CASSQVLAGGRQEQYF. The CDR3, as DNA: TGTGCCAGCAGCCAGGTCCTAGCGGGAGGGCGGCAGGAGCAGTACTTC.

J is TRBJ2-1 and V is TRBV19; D may correspond to TRBD1 or TRBD2 (5 bases each). This CDR3 comprises 15 residues. V was clipped by 3 bases and J by 6 bases, with 15 bases between them. CDR1 LNHDA and CDR2 SQIVND come from the germline V gene (reference sequence). The CDR3 region is CASSIQGAGSNEQFF. CDR3 nucleotide sequence: TGTGCCAGTAGTATTCAGGGAGCAGGGAGCAATGAGCAGTTCTTC.

Note on this clone: Other nucleotide sequences in the sample specify the same CDR3. J is TRBJ2-4 and V is TRBV7-9; D may be TRBD1 (5 bases). There are 15 residues in the CDR3. Germline lookup yields CDR1 SEHNR and CDR2 FQNEAQ (reference sequence). Trimming left V 0 bases short and J 2 bases short, with 8 bases between. CDR3 protein: CASSLAGVTKNIQYF. DNA for the CDR3: TGTGCCAGCAGCTTAGCAGGGGTAACCAAAAACATTCAGTACTTC.

The chain carries TRBV7-9 and TRBJ2-4; D not resolved. CDR3 size: 14 residues. Per germline, CDR1 SEHNR and CDR2 FQNEAQ (reference sequence). V was clipped by 4 bases and J by 1 base, with 8 bases between them. This chain's CDR3 is CASSSFRAKNIQYF. CDR3 sequence (DNA): TGTGCCAGCAGCTCTTTCAGGGCCAAAAACATTCAGTACTTC.

The chain employs TRBV28 and TRBJ1-2; maybe TRBD1 (5 bases). V lost 7 bases to trimming and J lost 0 bases, with 21 bases between them. This CDR3 has 17 residues. Germline values: CDR1 MDHEN, CDR2 SYDVKM. CDR3 sequence reads: CASTSDRAPRSNYGYTF. CDR3 bases: TGTGCCAGCACCTCCGACAGAGCCCCACGATCTAACTATGGCTACACCTTC.

The rearrangement links TRBV7-3 to TRBJ2-7; TRBD2 matches at 7 bases. The J segment lost 5 bases and the V segment lost 2 bases, leaving 6 bases of the junction unmatched. Germline V gene lookup returns CDR1 SGHTA and CDR2 FQGTGA. The CDR3 totals 14 residues. Here the CDR3 DNA reads TGTGCCAGCAGCTTAGGCGGGAGTAACCACGAGCAGTACTTC. As protein: CASSLGGSNHEQYF.

The chain has TRBV4-1 and TRBJ1-3, with D unclear. The CDR3 sequence is 14 residues long. The germline V gene has CDR1 MGHRA and CDR2 YSYEKL. With 2 bases removed from V and 8 bases from J, the gap between germline ends came to 13 bases. The CDR3 DNA follows: TGCGCCAGCAGCCAACTGGGTACTGGGGACACCATATATTTT. Its protein product is CASSQLGTGDTIYF.

V and J are TRBV21-1 and TRBJ1-1; TRBD1, the table's D call, lacks a check against the DNA. TRBV21-1 is a listed pseudogene. The CDR3 runs 15 residues. The CDR3 spells CASSNFCGANTEAFF. As DNA, the CDR3 is TGTGCCAGCAGCAATTTCTGTGGGGCGAACACTGAAGCTTTCTTT.

This chain connects TRBV5-8 to TRBJ1-5; weak D call: TRBD1 (5 bases). V lost 1 base to trimming and J lost 0 bases, with 11 bases between them. The CDR3 covers 16 residues. CDR1 and CDR2 from the germline V gene are SGHTS and YDEGEE. Written as DNA, the CDR3 is TGTGCCAGCAGCTTGAAAGGGAGGGGTAGCAATCAGCCCCAGCATTTT. Its protein is CASSLKGRGSNQPQHF.

V is TRBV6-1 and J is TRBJ2-7; possible D gene TRBD2, 6 bases. The CDR3 extends over 11 amino acids. Germline V gene data show CDR1 as MNHNS and CDR2 as SASEGT. Trimming removed 8 bases at V and 5 bases at J, with 10 bases between. The CDR3 spells CASGGGNEQYF. CDR3 bases: TGTGCCAGCGGTGGGGGGAACGAGCAGTACTTC.

The CDR3 protein is CASSLGGQTYEQYF. Written as DNA, the CDR3 is TGTGCCAGCAGCTTAGGGGGACAAACCTACGAGCAGTACTTC. This chain links TRBV7-9 with TRBJ2-7, with D perhaps TRBD1 (6 bases). The germline CDR1 and CDR2 sequences are SEHNR and FQNEAQ (reference sequence). V lost 1 base to trimming and J lost 2 bases, with 9 bases between them. This CDR3 has 14 amino acids. Full variable domain (rest looked up from reference TRBV7-9 and TRBJ2-7): DTGVSQNPRHKITKRGQNVTFRCDPISEHNRLYWYRQTLGQGPEFLTYFQNEAQLEKSRLLSDRFSAERPKGSFSTLEIQRTEQGDSAMYLCASSLGGQTYEQYFGPGTRLTVT.

V gene TRBV11-2 combines with J gene TRBJ1-1, with 7 bases that match TRBD1. The CDR3 is 13 amino acids. V was pared by 5 bases and J by 4 bases, with 4 bases of the junction left unmatched. Per germline, CDR1 SGHAT and CDR2 FQNNGV. CDR3 region: CASSPRDSTEAFF. CDR3 coding DNA: TGTGCCAGCAGCCCCCGGGACAGCACTGAAGCTTTCTTT. Full variable domain (missing parts from reference TRBV11-2 and TRBJ1-1): EAGVAQSPRYKIIEKRQSVAFWCNPISGHATLYWYQQILGQGPKLLIQFQNNGVVDDSQLPKDRFSAERLKGVDSTLKIQPAKLEDSAVYLCASSPRDSTEAFFGQGTRLTVV.

V gene TRBV7-9 combines with J gene TRBJ1-4; TRBD1 matches 9 bases. The J segment lost 8 bases and the V segment lost 2 bases, leaving 6 bases of the junction unmatched. CDR3 length: 15 residues. CDR1 and CDR2 (germline): SEHNR, FQNEAQ (reference sequence). In DNA, the CDR3 is TGTGCCAGCAGCTTAAACACAGGGGGCGGGGAAAAACTGTTTTTT. This gives the protein CASSLNTGGGEKLFF.

The rearrangement links TRBV5-1 to TRBJ1-2, with TRBD1 matching over 7 bases. The trim removed 3 bases at V and 4 bases at J, leaving 0 bases unmatched. The length of the CDR3 is 12 residues. Germline loops: CDR1 SGHRS, CDR2 YFSETQ. CDR3 sequence: CASSSGGYGYTF. DNA of the CDR3: TGCGCCAGCAGCTCAGGGGGCTATGGCTACACCTTC.

The chain couples TRBV10-3 to TRBJ1-1, with 8 bases matching TRBD1. The J segment lost 5 bases and the V segment lost 11 bases, leaving 7 bases of the junction unmatched. In germline, CDR1 is ENHRY, CDR2 SYGVKD. This CDR3 has 12 residues. The DNA of the CDR3 is TGTGCCTCACAGGGGGTAGCGACTGAAGCTTTCTTT. It codes for CASQGVATEAFF.

The chain recombines TRBV2 with TRBJ2-6, with TRBD1 identical over 8 bases. CDR1 is SNHLY and CDR2 is FYNNEI in the germline V gene. This CDR3 has 18 amino acids. Trimming at V came to 5 bases and at J to 0 bases, leaving 9 bases not matched to a gene. In DNA form, the CDR3 reads TGTGCCAGCAGTCCAATGGACAGGGCCCCCTCTGGGGCCAACGTCCTGACTTTC. Translating it yields CASSPMDRAPSGANVLTF. Full variable domain (rest looked up from reference TRBV2 and TRBJ2-6): EPEVTQTPSHQVTQMGQEVILRCVPISNHLYFYWYRQILGQKVEFLVSFYNNEISEKSEIFDDQFSVERPDGSNFTLKIRSTKLEDSAMYFCASSPMDRAPSGANVLTFGAGSRLTVL.